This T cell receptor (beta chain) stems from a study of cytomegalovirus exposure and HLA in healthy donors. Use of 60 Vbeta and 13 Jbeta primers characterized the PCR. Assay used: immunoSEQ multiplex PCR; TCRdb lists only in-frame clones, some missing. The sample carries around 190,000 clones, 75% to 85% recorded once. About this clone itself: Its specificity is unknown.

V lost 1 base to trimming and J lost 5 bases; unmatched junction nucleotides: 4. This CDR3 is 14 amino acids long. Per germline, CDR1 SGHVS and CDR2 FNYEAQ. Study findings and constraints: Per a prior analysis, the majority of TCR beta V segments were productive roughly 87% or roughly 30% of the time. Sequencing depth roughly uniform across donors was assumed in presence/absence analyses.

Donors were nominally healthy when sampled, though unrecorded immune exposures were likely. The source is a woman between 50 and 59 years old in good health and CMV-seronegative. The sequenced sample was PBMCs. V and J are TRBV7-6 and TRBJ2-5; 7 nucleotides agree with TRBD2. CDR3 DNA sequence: TGTGCCAGCAGCTTAGGCGGGAGAGGGGAGACCCAGTACTTC. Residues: CASSLGGRGETQYF.